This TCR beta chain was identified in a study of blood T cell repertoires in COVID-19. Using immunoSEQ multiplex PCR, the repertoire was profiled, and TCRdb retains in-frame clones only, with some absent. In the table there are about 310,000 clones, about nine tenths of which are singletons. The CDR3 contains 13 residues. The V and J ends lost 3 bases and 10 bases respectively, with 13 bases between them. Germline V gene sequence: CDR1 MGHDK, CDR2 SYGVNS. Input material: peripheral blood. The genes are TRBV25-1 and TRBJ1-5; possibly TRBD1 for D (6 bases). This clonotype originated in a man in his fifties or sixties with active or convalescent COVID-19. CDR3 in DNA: TGTGCCAGCAGTGACAGGGGAATAGGTCCCCAGCATTTT. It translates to CASSDRGIGPQHF.